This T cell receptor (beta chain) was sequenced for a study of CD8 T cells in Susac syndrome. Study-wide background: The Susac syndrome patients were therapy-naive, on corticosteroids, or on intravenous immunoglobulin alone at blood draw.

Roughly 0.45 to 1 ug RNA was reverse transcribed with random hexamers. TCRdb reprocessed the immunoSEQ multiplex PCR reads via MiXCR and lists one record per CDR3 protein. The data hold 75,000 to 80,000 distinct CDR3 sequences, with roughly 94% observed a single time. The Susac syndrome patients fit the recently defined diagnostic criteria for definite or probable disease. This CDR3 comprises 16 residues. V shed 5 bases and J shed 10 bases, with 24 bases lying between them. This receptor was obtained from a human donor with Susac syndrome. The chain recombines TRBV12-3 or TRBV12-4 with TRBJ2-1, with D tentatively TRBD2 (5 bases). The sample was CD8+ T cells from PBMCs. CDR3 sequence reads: CASSQILETHLDEQFF. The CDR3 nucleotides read TGTGCCAGCAGTCAGATACTAGAAACCCATTTAGACGAGCAGTTCTTC.